Sequencing of this T cell receptor beta chain was carried out in a study of response to subunit inactivated influenza vaccine. General observations from the study: Researchers suggested that each seasonal influenza vaccination recruits few new T cells.

This clonotype was recorded a few times. Its target is not known. CDR3 length: 16 amino acids. Germline V gene sequence: CDR1 MDHEN, CDR2 SYDVKM. Trimming at V came to 6 bases and at J to 4 bases, leaving 10 bases not matched to a gene. Using its own MiXCR run on the RT-PCR reads, TCRdb lists one record per CDR3 protein. The table has about 800,000 distinct CDR3 sequences, 21% seen once. The source is a man between 50 and 59 years old who received an inactivated influenza vaccine. Sequencing used PBMCs from blood, obtained 5 days after vaccination. The genes are TRBV28 and TRBJ2-1, with 9 bases aligning to TRBD2. For the CDR3, the DNA is TGTGCCAGCAGCCCCGGGGCTAGCGGGGTATACAATGAGCAGTTCTTC. Translating it yields CASSPGASGVYNEQFF. Drawing the rest from reference TRBV28 and TRBJ2-1, the complete variable domain is DVKVTQSSRYLVKRTGEKVFLECVQDMDHENMFWYRQDPGLGLRLIYFSYDVKMKEKGDIPEGYSVSREKKERFSLILESASTNQTSMYLCASSPGASGVYNEQFFGPGTRLTVL.